This TCR beta chain was captured by sequencing in a study of long-term antiretroviral therapy in people with HIV. Regarding the study as a whole: Transplant donor controls retained higher diversity, though diversity increased after ART.

Points on this clone: Its antigen is still unknown.

Samples were assayed with immunoSEQ v3.0 at survey level. Researchers set sequencing to target about 40,000-55,000 T-cell genomes per sample. The assay was immunoSEQ multiplex PCR, and TCRdb's table has in-frame clones only and misses some. The sample holds around 20,000 clones; about four fifths are singletons and the top ten take roughly 6.7%. The CDR3 extends over 18 amino acids. In germline, CDR1 is KGHSH, CDR2 LQKENI. V lost 2 bases and J 0 bases, leaving 17 bases between the germline ends. The sequence came from a man aged 18 to 29 with HIV. The material was unsorted PBMCs, obtained at the start of antiretroviral therapy, before treatment. The rearrangement joins TRBV18 to TRBJ1-5; D is ambiguous. The CDR3 reads CASSPLPPGPNSNQPQHF. In DNA form, the CDR3 reads TGTGCCAGCTCACCATTACCACCAGGTCCAAATAGCAATCAGCCCCAGCATTTT.